The 20 T cell receptor beta chains reported below all come from one sample, sequenced in a study of blood T cell repertoires in COVID-19. TCRdb's table, derived via immunoSEQ multiplex PCR, lists solely in-frame clones and lacks some. The data hold about 240,000 clones, with about nine tenths observed a single time. Sample: peripheral blood. These receptors were collected from a man aged 55 to 70 who had recovered from COVID-19.

The chain couples TRBV3-1 (or the pseudogene TRBV3-2) to TRBJ2-3; 12 nucleotides agree with TRBD2. With V trimmed by 0 bases and J by 4 bases, 11 bases remained unmatched. CDR1 and CDR2 (germline): LGHDT, YNNKEL (reference sequence). This CDR3 comprises 19 residues. Here the CDR3 reads CASSQDPRLAGDGSDTQYF. CDR3 in DNA: TGTGCCAGCAGCCAAGACCCCAGACTAGCGGGGGATGGCTCAGATACGCAGTATTTT.

CDR3 nucleotide sequence: TGTGCCAGCAGTTACGGTCAGGGGAACACCGGGGAGCTGTTTTTT. Residues: CASSYGQGNTGELFF. The chain is built from TRBV6-5 and TRBJ2-2; possibly TRBD1 for D (5 bases). CDR3 length: 15 residues. The germline CDR1 and CDR2 sequences are MNHEY and SVGAGI. V dropped 2 bases and J dropped 1 base, with 8 bases sitting between them.

The chain carries TRBV18 and TRBJ1-3, with 7 nucleotides matching TRBD1. The germline V gene encodes CDR1 KGHSH and CDR2 LQKENI. The CDR3 totals 17 residues. Losses at the gene ends were 3 bases for V and 0 bases for J; bases not matched to a gene: 8. The CDR3 spells CASSPYRDSLSGNTIYF. CDR3 in DNA: TGTGCCAGCTCACCTTATAGGGACAGCCTCTCTGGAAACACCATATATTTT.

The J gene is TRBJ2-3, the V gene TRBV5-1, with TRBD1 identical over 10 bases. This CDR3 spans 16 amino acids. Germline V gives CDR1 SGHRS, CDR2 YFSETQ. The trim removed 4 bases at V and 1 base at J, leaving 6 bases unmatched. CDR3 in DNA: TGCGCCAGCAGCGGAGGGGACAGGGGCCGCACAGATACGCAGTATTTT. Its protein product is CASSGGDRGRTDTQYF.

The V call is TRBV10-3, the J call TRBJ1-2; tentatively, D is TRBD1 (6 bases). Deletions cut 11 bases from V and 3 bases from J, with 19 bases between. CDR3 length equals 14 residues. Germline values: CDR1 ENHRY, CDR2 SYGVKD. CDR3 in amino acids: CASRGVQGDYGYTF. The DNA for the CDR3 is TGTGCCTCACGGGGGGTACAGGGTGACTATGGCTACACCTTC.

CDR3 nucleotides: TGCGCCAGCAGCTTGGGGACAGGGGGCACCGGGGAGCTGTTTTTT. It codes for CASSLGTGGTGELFF. The rearrangement joins TRBV5-1 to TRBJ2-2; TRBD1 matches at 10 bases. In germline, CDR1 is SGHRS, CDR2 YFSETQ. This CDR3 is built from 15 residues. The J segment lost 4 bases and the V segment lost 0 bases, leaving 0 bases of the junction unmatched.

The CDR3 region is CATEPARDRNYGYTF. CDR3 coding DNA: TGTGCCACCGAGCCAGCTAGAGACAGGAACTATGGCTACACCTTC. The chain has TRBV6-6 and TRBJ1-2; a possible D gene is TRBD1 (6 bases). Germline assignment: CDR1 MNHNY and CDR2 SVGAGI (reference sequence). The V end lost 10 bases, the J end lost 2 bases, and 20 bases lay between the germline ends. CDR3 size: 15 residues.

This clone was found a few times. The chain recombines TRBV27 with TRBJ1-1; 9 bases match TRBD1. Germline V gives CDR1 MNHEY, CDR2 SMNVEV (reference sequence). The CDR3 is 15 residues long. Germline trimming cut 5 bases from V and 2 bases from J; bases unmatched to any gene: 6. CDR3 residues: CASSLHRGLNTEAFF. CDR3 coding DNA: TGTGCCAGCAGTCTACACAGGGGGCTTAACACTGAAGCTTTCTTT.

The chain uses TRBV19 and TRBJ1-6, with unresolved D. V was clipped by 0 bases and J by 14 bases, with 29 bases between them. The CDR3 is made up of 19 amino acids. CDR1 LNHDA and CDR2 SQIVND come from the germline V gene (reference sequence). The DNA of the CDR3 is TGTGCCAGTAGTATAGATCCGCCGCTCCGTGGAGGGCGCCCCTCTGCCCTCCACTTT. This codes for CASSIDPPLRGGRPSALHF. Together with reference TRBV19 and TRBJ1-6, the CDR3 gives the full variable domain: DGGITQSPKYLFRKEGQNVTLSCEQNLNHDAMYWYRQDPGQGLRLIYYSQIVNDFQKGDIAEGYSVSREKKESFPLTVTSAQKNPTAFYLCASSIDPPLRGGRPSALHFGNGTRLTVT.

This clone was observed once. V gene TRBV11-3 combines with J gene TRBJ2-6; 11 bases align to TRBD1. CDR1 and CDR2 from the germline V gene are SGHNT and YENEEA. The CDR3 extends over 18 amino acids. Trimming took 1 base from V and 3 from J; bases not matched to a gene: 5. Written as DNA, the CDR3 is TGTGCCAGCAGCTTAGGCGGACAGGGGGCCTTTGGGGCCAACGTCCTGACTTTC. It translates to CASSLGGQGAFGANVLTF.

The genes are TRBV25-1 and TRBJ1-5, with 8 bases fitting TRBD1. Per the germline V gene, CDR1 is MGHDK and CDR2 is SYGVNS. V was pared by 6 bases and J by 6 bases, with 10 bases of the junction left unmatched. This CDR3 has 15 amino acids. The CDR3 region is CASREQGAISQPQHF. The CDR3 region has the DNA TGTGCCAGCAGGGAGCAGGGGGCGATAAGTCAGCCCCAGCATTTT.

V usage is TRBV6-5 and J usage is TRBJ1-5; 8 bases fit TRBD1. J lost 6 bases, V lost 5 bases, and 6 bases had no gene match. The germline V gene has CDR1 MNHEY and CDR2 SVGAGI. This CDR3 contains 14 residues. CDR3 DNA sequence: TGTGCCAGCAGTCTCGGGACAGGCACTCAGCCCCAGCATTTT. It specifies CASSLGTGTQPQHF.

The rearrangement links TRBV7-6 to TRBJ2-3; 8 bases are shared with TRBD2. J gave up 0 bases and V 0 bases, and 5 bases lay outside the gene matches. This CDR3 is 17 amino acids long. In germline, CDR1 is SGHVS, CDR2 FNYEAQ. CDR3 DNA: TGTGCCAGCAGCTTAGCTTTCGAGCGGGGGAGCACAGATACGCAGTATTTT. Protein: CASSLAFERGSTDTQYF. The full variable domain, rest sourced from reference TRBV7-6 and TRBJ2-3, is GAGVSQSPRYKVTKRGQDVALRCDPISGHVSLYWYRQALGQGPEFLTYFNYEAQQDKSGLPNDRFSAERPEGSISTLTIQRTEQRDSAMYRCASSLAFERGSTDTQYFGPGTRLTVL.

This clone occurred once. This rearrangement joins TRBV19 to TRBJ2-4, with TRBD2 as a possible D gene (6 bases). Germline-derived CDR1 and CDR2 are LNHDA and SQIVND (reference sequence). The CDR3 loop spans 15 amino acids. V lost 6 bases to trimming and J lost 1 base, with 13 bases between them. The CDR3 DNA is TGTGCCAGTAGGTTAGGGGAGGAGGCCAAAAACATTCAGTACTTC. Translated: CASRLGEEAKNIQYF.

The chain carries TRBV19 and TRBJ2-3; 13 bases are a match to TRBD2. J gave up 2 bases and V 9 bases, and 5 bases lay outside the gene matches. Germline loops: CDR1 LNHDA, CDR2 SQIVND (reference sequence). The CDR3 is made up of 15 amino acids. The CDR3 bases are TGTGCCAGCAACGGACTAGCGGGGGACACAGATACGCAGTATTTT. It translates to CASNGLAGDTDTQYF.

The chain recombines TRBV24-1 with TRBJ2-7; 8 bases match TRBD2. Germline V lookup: CDR1 KGHDR, CDR2 SFDVKD. The length of the CDR3 is 15 residues. The V segment lost 3 bases and the J segment 0 bases; nucleotides outside the gene matches: 3. Here the CDR3 DNA reads TGTGCCACCAGTGATAGTAGCGGGGCCTCCTACGAGCAGTACTTC. Amino acids: CATSDSSGASYEQYF.

The chain uses TRBV19 and TRBJ2-7; 12 nucleotides agree with TRBD2. V shed 4 bases, J shed 1 base, and the junction held 2 bases outside the gene matches. The CDR3 runs 15 residues. Germline CDR1 reads LNHDA; CDR2 reads SQIVND (reference sequence). The CDR3 protein is CASSTTSGGSYEQYV. The CDR3 DNA is TGTGCCAGTAGTACGACTAGCGGGGGTTCCTACGAGCAGTACGTC.

The rearrangement uses TRBV6-1 and TRBJ1-3; 7 bases are a match to TRBD1. The V segment lost 4 bases and the J segment 0 bases; nucleotides outside the gene matches: 6. The V gene's germline CDR1 is MNHNS and CDR2 SASEGT. The CDR3 runs to 16 residues. In nucleotides, the CDR3 is TGTGCCAGCAGTGTCGGACAGGCGATCTCTGGAAACACCATATATTTT. Translated, it gives CASSVGQAISGNTIYF.

The rearrangement uses TRBV29-1 and TRBJ1-2, with 7 bases fitting TRBD1. The germline CDR1 and CDR2 sequences are SQVTM and ANQGSEA. V was clipped by 7 bases and J by 3 bases; unmatched bases: 5. CDR3 length equals 12 residues. Written as DNA, the CDR3 is TGCAGCGGCCTCCAGGGGGACTATGGCTACACCTTC. Protein product: CSGLQGDYGYTF.

The genes are TRBV4-2 and TRBJ2-2, with TRBD2 identical over 8 bases. Germline V gene lookup returns CDR1 LGHNA and CDR2 YNFKEQ. The CDR3 is made up of 17 amino acids. V lost 0 bases, J lost 7 bases, and 10 bases stayed unmatched. The chain's CDR3 is CASSQDLSGGSHGELFF. CDR3 nucleotides: TGTGCCAGCAGCCAAGATCTTTCGGGGGGGTCACACGGGGAGCTGTTTTTT.